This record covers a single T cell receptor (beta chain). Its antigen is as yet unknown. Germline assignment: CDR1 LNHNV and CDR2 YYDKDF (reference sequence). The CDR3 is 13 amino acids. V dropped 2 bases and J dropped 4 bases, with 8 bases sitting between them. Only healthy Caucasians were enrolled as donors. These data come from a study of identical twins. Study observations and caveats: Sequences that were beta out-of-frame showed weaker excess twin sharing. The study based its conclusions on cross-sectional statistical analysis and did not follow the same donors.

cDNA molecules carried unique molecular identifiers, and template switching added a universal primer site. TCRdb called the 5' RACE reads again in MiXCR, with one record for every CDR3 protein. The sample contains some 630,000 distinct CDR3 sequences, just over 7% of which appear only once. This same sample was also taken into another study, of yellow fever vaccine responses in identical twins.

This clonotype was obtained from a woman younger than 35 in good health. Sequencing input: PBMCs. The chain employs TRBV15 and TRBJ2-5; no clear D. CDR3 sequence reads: CATSRLVSETQYF. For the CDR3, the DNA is TGTGCCACCAGCAGATTGGTATCAGAGACCCAGTACTTC.